This T cell receptor (beta chain) was identified during a study of T cell repertoires in cytomegalovirus infection. Each CDR3 protein is one row after TCRdb ran MiXCR on the reads. The data hold around 89,000 distinct CDR3 sequences, with 25% to 30% observed a single time. Remarks on this clonotype: Antigen unknown.

V was pared by 3 bases and J by 5 bases, with 7 bases of the junction left unmatched. Germline CDR1 SGHDT, CDR2 YYEEEE. The CDR3 covers 15 residues. This rearrangement joins TRBV5-6 to TRBJ1-3; 8 bases line up with TRBD1. Here the sequenced sample was CD8+ T cells from cultured PBMCs, taken from culture after CMV antigen stimulation. The sequence was collected from a human donor in good health (CMV status not recorded). Some clones in this sample may be carry-over from other donors' samples. The DNA for the CDR3 is TGTGCCAGCAGCTCTGGGACAGGCAAGCGAAACACCATATATTTT. Translating gives CASSSGTGKRNTIYF.